The 22 T cell receptor beta chains in this list originate from one sample, sequenced in a study of cytomegalovirus exposure and HLA in healthy donors. Both 60 Vbeta primers and 13 Jbeta primers went into the PCR. Clones were sequenced by immunoSEQ multiplex PCR, and TCRdb holds only the in-frame ones, with some missing. The sample lists about 200,000 clones; roughly four fifths were seen once. Sequenced input: PBMCs. The source of these receptors is a girl aged 10 to 17 in good health and CMV-seronegative.

The chain's CDR3 is CASSPTEGRRLGYTF. CDR3 nucleotide sequence: TGTGCCAGCAGTCCAACGGAGGGGAGGAGGTTGGGCTACACCTTC. The chain uses TRBV11-2 and TRBJ1-2, with D possibly being TRBD1 (5 bases). Deletions cut 6 bases from V and 8 bases from J, with 22 bases between. Germline-derived CDR1 and CDR2 are SGHAT and FQNNGV. The CDR3 has 15 amino acids.

The V and J genes are TRBV6-4 and TRBJ1-1; 7 positions agree with TRBD1. CDR1 and CDR2 (germline): MRHNA, SNTAGT. This CDR3 contains 15 residues. The V segment lost 6 bases and the J segment 2 bases; nucleotides outside the gene matches: 9. CDR3 nucleotides: TGTGCCAGCAGACAAGGGGGACAGTCCAACACTGAAGCTTTCTTT. Translation gives CASRQGGQSNTEAFF.

This rearrangement joins TRBV6-6 to TRBJ1-2; maybe TRBD1 (6 bases). The germline V gene encodes CDR1 MNHNY and CDR2 SVGAGI (reference sequence). This CDR3 has 14 amino acids. V lost 5 bases and J 4 bases, leaving 14 bases between the germline ends. CDR3 in DNA: TGTGCCAGCAGTCCTATTGGACAGCCCTATGGCTACACCTTC. Residues: CASSPIGQPYGYTF.

The chain combines TRBV7-9 with TRBJ1-2, with D perhaps matching TRBD1 (5 bases). V dropped 1 base and J dropped 5 bases, with 14 bases sitting between them. Germline CDR1 is SEHNR and CDR2 is FQNEAQ (reference sequence). The CDR3 is 15 residues long. The DNA for the CDR3 is TGTGCCAGCAGCTTAGATCAGGGAACGCTTTATGGCTACACCTTC. Translating it yields CASSLDQGTLYGYTF.

The chain uses TRBV30 and TRBJ2-1; D is possibly TRBD2 (5 bases). This CDR3 has 11 amino acids. V lost 5 bases and J lost 7, with 9 bases in between. The germline V gene has CDR1 GTSNPN and CDR2 SVGIG (reference sequence). DNA of the CDR3: TGTGCCTGGGATACTAGTAATGAGCAGTTCTTC. It is translated as CAWDTSNEQFF.

This chain links TRBV14 with TRBJ2-1, with D possibly matching TRBD1 (5 bases). CDR1 is SGHDN, CDR2 FVKESK, per germline. Trimming stripped 0 bases from V and 3 bases from J, with 15 bases between. This CDR3 has 17 residues. Written as DNA, the CDR3 is TGTGCCAGCAGCCAAGATCGACAGCTCTCGATCTACAATGAGCAGTTCTTC. This translates into CASSQDRQLSIYNEQFF.

This clone appeared a few times. The chain links TRBV6-8 to TRBJ2-7; D gene uncertain. Trimming removed 5 bases at V and 3 bases at J, with 8 bases between. Germline values: CDR1 MNHGY, CDR2 SAAAGT. CDR3 size: 12 residues. CDR3 DNA sequence: TGTGCCAGCAGTCATGCCGGCTACGAGCAGTACTTC. Translated: CASSHAGYEQYF.

The chain links TRBV30 to TRBJ2-7; TRBD1 aligns across 9 bases. Germline V gives CDR1 GTSNPN, CDR2 SVGIG (reference sequence). CDR3 length: 13 amino acids. Losses at the gene ends were 7 bases for V and 4 bases for J; bases not matched to a gene: 8. Here the CDR3 reads CALSYDRGYEQYF. The CDR3 bases are TGTGCCTTATCATACGACAGGGGGTACGAGCAGTACTTC.

The chain combines TRBV2 with TRBJ1-2; D remains unclear. Germline V lookup: CDR1 SNHLY, CDR2 FYNNEI. Trimming shortened V by 3 bases and J by 4 bases, and 12 bases separated the two germline ends. CDR3 length: 14 residues. DNA of the CDR3: TGTGCCAGCAGTGACAGGTCGAAATTCTATGGCTACACCTTC. Translated, it gives CASSDRSKFYGYTF.

This clone was seen only once. The chain is built from TRBV28 and TRBJ2-3, with 9 positions matching TRBD2. Germline loops: CDR1 MDHEN, CDR2 SYDVKM. Trimming cost V 1 base and J 6 bases; bases outside gene matches: 11. This CDR3 region has 17 residues. In DNA, the CDR3 is TGTGCCAGCAGTTTATCTCCTAGCGGGACGGGGGGGGATACGCAGTATTTT. Amino acids: CASSLSPSGTGGDTQYF.

This chain connects TRBV7-8 to TRBJ2-2, with D possibly being TRBD1 (6 bases). V was cut by 3 bases and J by 2 bases, with 16 bases left in between. Looked up from germline, CDR1 is SGHVS and CDR2 is FQNEAQ. The CDR3 totals 17 residues. CDR3 protein: CASSFLQGISNTGELFF. The CDR3 bases are TGTGCCAGCAGCTTTCTTCAGGGGATATCAAACACCGGGGAGCTGTTTTTT.

This clone was picked up one time. The V gene is TRBV5-1, the J gene TRBJ2-5, with 8 bases aligning to TRBD2. The CDR3 totals 14 residues. CDR1 is SGHRS and CDR2 is YFSETQ in the germline V gene. The junction had 7 bases not matched to a gene; V was cut back by 5 bases and J by 4 bases. In DNA form, the CDR3 reads TGCGCCAGCAGACCCGGGACTAGAGGAGAGACCCAGTACTTC. The encoded protein is CASRPGTRGETQYF.

This clone has a handful of counts. V and J are TRBV6-5 and TRBJ2-7; D perhaps matches TRBD1 (6 bases). Germline lookup yields CDR1 MNHEY and CDR2 SVGAGI. This CDR3 is 15 amino acids long. Trimming removed 2 bases at V and 1 base at J, with 12 bases between. The CDR3 bases are TGTGCCAGCAGTTACGGAGTTACAGGGTCCTACGAGCAGTACTTC. This sequence encodes CASSYGVTGSYEQYF.

The chain has TRBV28 and TRBJ1-1; D perhaps matches TRBD1 (6 bases). This CDR3 contains 14 residues. V lost 8 bases to trimming and J lost 4 bases, with 17 bases between them. The germline gives CDR1 MDHEN, CDR2 SYDVKM. CDR3 sequence reads: CASLRGGQSTEAFF. CDR3 DNA: TGTGCCAGCCTGAGGGGGGGGCAGAGCACTGAAGCTTTCTTT.

The chain employs TRBV6-1 and TRBJ2-7; D is possibly TRBD1 (6 bases). The V end lost 6 bases, the J end lost 3 bases, and 9 bases lay between the germline ends. CDR1 and CDR2 from the germline V gene are MNHNS and SASEGT. The CDR3 totals 12 residues. Here the CDR3 DNA reads TGTGCCAGCAGAGAACAGGGCTACGAGCAGTACTTC. Translating it yields CASREQGYEQYF.

This rearrangement joins TRBV5-5 to TRBJ1-1, with a weak D call TRBD1 (5 bases). CDR1 SGHKS and CDR2 YYEKEE come from the germline V gene (reference sequence). The V and J ends lost 0 bases and 4 bases respectively, with 13 bases between them. The CDR3 is 15 amino acids. CDR3 bases: TGTGCCAGCAGCTTGGAGCTCAGGGTGCTCACTGAAGCTTTCTTT. Protein sequence: CASSLELRVLTEAFF. Combining the CDR3 with reference TRBV5-5 and TRBJ1-1 gives the whole variable domain DAGVTQSPTHLIKTRGQQVTLRCSPISGHKSVSWYQQVLGQGPQFIFQYYEKEERGRGNFPDRFSARQFPNYSSELNVNALLLGDSALYLCASSLELRVLTEAFFGQGTRLTVV.

The chain uses TRBV9 and TRBJ1-3; TRBD1 is a possible D gene (6 bases). This CDR3 is built from 15 residues. Germline CDR1 SGDLS, CDR2 YYNGEE. Trimming took 1 base from V and 2 from J, leaving 10 bases between them. CDR3 sequence reads: CASSVYPGAGNTIYF. Here the CDR3 DNA reads TGTGCCAGCAGCGTATACCCAGGGGCTGGAAACACCATATATTTT.

The CDR3 is CASSFPGGKDTEAFF. CDR3 bases: TGTGCCAGCAGTTTTCCGGGGGGGAAGGACACTGAAGCTTTCTTT. This chain uses TRBV28 with TRBJ1-1, with a possible D match to TRBD1 (5 bases). The CDR3 length is 15 residues. Trimming shortened V by 3 bases and J by 3 bases, and 14 bases separated the two germline ends. Germline loops: CDR1 MDHEN, CDR2 SYDVKM.

This clone was found once. The V call is TRBV7-9, the J call TRBJ2-5; 7 bases fit TRBD2. The J call may be wrong; the DNA end is better matched by TRBJ2-7. Germline V lookup: CDR1 SEHNR, CDR2 FQNEAQ (reference sequence). The CDR3 length is 13 residues. CDR3 amino acids: CASSWGGVSEQYF. The CDR3 DNA follows: TGTGCCAGCAGCTGGGGAGGGGTTAGCGAGCAGTACTTC.

This rearrangement joins TRBV6-6 to TRBJ2-3; TRBD2 is a possible D gene (5 bases). The CDR3 runs to 16 residues. In germline, CDR1 is MNHNY, CDR2 SVGAGI (reference sequence). Trimming pared 6 bases from V and 3 bases from J, leaving 19 bases between. CDR3 sequence: CASRFSADDLTDTQYF. CDR3 in DNA: TGTGCCAGCAGGTTCTCAGCGGATGACTTAACAGATACGCAGTATTTT.

This chain connects TRBV7-2 to TRBJ1-2, with 9 bases that match TRBD1. The junction had 9 bases not matched to a gene; V was cut back by 5 bases and J by 8 bases. Per germline, CDR1 SGHTA and CDR2 FQGNSA. This CDR3 spans 14 amino acids. CDR3: CASSAQGAVGGYTF. As DNA, the CDR3 is TGTGCCAGCAGCGCACAGGGGGCTGTAGGGGGCTACACCTTC.

The rearrangement links TRBV5-6 to TRBJ1-1; 9 nucleotides agree with TRBD1. V lost 5 bases and J lost 7; bases outside the gene matches: 15. Germline V gene lookup returns CDR1 SGHDT and CDR2 YYEEEE. The length of the CDR3 is 16 residues. The CDR3 nucleotides read TGTGCCAGCAGTTCCTACGGGACAGGGTTCGGGCTTGAAGCTTTCTTT. Protein sequence: CASSSYGTGFGLEAFF.